The sequence of this T cell receptor beta chain was determined in a study of a mutant IDH1 vaccine in newly diagnosed glioma. About the study: Among treated patients, around 60% were male and about 38% female, and mean age was 40.4 years. Earlier care involved radiotherapy, temozolomide, or both, and the majority received both. Study conclusions and caveats: Pseudoprogression seemingly bore no relation to changes in top peripheral T cell clonotypes.

Looked up from germline, CDR1 is MNHNS and CDR2 is SASEGT. There are 14 residues in the CDR3. V was clipped by 11 bases and J by 0 bases, with 14 bases between them. In regard to this clone: Its cognate antigen is unknown.

The repertoire was sequenced with immunoSEQ multiplex PCR; TCRdb's copy has only in-frame clones and lacks some. In the table there are about 15,000 clones, 75% to 90% of which are singletons. Time point meaning: baseline, week 1 (first vaccination visit). Treatment reported: pre-vaccination baseline after standard-of-care therapy. New WHO grade 3 or 4 astrocytomas that were IDH1-mutant and ATRX-lost had been found in donors. The gene calls are TRBV6-1 and TRBJ1-3; D ambiguous. The source material was PBMCs, sampled from a glioma patient treated with radiotherapy, temozolomide or both. The receptor was isolated from a woman between 40 and 50 years old with glioma. Some clones in this sample may be carry-over from other donors' samples. CDR3 sequence (DNA): TGTGCCGGAGGTGAGGGCCGCTCTGGAAACACCATATATTTT. Its protein is CAGGEGRSGNTIYF.